Only a few counts were recorded for the clone carrying this T cell receptor beta chain. Single viable CD3+CD4+CD8-CD45RO+ cells were sorted as the memory CD4+ T cells. Positive selection with CD4 microbeads enriched total CD4+ T cells. The data are from a study of memory CD4+ T cells and cytomegalovirus serostatus. CDR1 SGDLS and CDR2 YYNGEE come from the germline V gene. The CDR3 is made up of 13 amino acids. Trimming pared 0 bases from V and 7 bases from J, leaving 8 bases between. The repertoire was sequenced with immunoSEQ multiplex PCR; TCRdb's copy has only in-frame clones and lacks some. The sample has around 38,000 clones; about 79% are singletons.

Material: memory CD4+ T cells from blood. The clonotype comes from an adult in good health and CMV-seronegative. This rearrangement joins TRBV9 to TRBJ2-1; no definite D call. This CDR3 is CASSVAPENEQFF. In nucleotides, the CDR3 is TGTGCCAGCAGCGTAGCGCCTGAAAATGAGCAGTTCTTC. Full variable domain (missing parts from reference TRBV9 and TRBJ2-1): DSGVTQTPKHLITATGQRVTLRCSPRSGDLSVYWYQQSLDQGLQFLIQYYNGEERAKGNILERFSAQQFPDLHSELNLSSLELGDSALYFCASSVAPENEQFFGPGTRLTVL.